The next 15 T cell receptor beta chains were all read from a single sample in a study of technical replicates of blood from several donors (dated by TCRdb to the late 2010s). Library construction relied on the immunoSEQ multiplex PCR assay. This immuneACCESS table, as held by TCRdb, lists in-frame sequences with V and J called but not all clones. Of the missing ones, under half trace to an unresolved V gene in checked studies; the others have no known cause. In all, the sample holds tens of thousands of clones, and 96% of those were seen once. Jointly, the top ten make up 0.2% of the sample. Input material: T cells isolated from PBMCs. All receptors come from a human donor in good health.

This chain links TRBV10-1 with TRBJ2-2; D is ambiguous. V shed 0 bases and J shed 5 bases, with 7 bases lying between them. The CDR3 has 14 residues. Per the germline V gene, CDR1 is WNHNN and CDR2 is SYGVQD (reference sequence). CDR3 residues: CASSESTFTGELFF. Here the CDR3 DNA reads TGCGCCAGCAGTGAGTCGACATTTACCGGGGAGCTGTTTTTT.

The V call is TRBV7-9, the J call TRBJ2-7, with 10 bases fitting TRBD2. There are 15 residues in the CDR3. The V and J ends lost 4 bases and 3 bases, in that order; junction bases with no gene match: 6. The germline V gene encodes CDR1 SEHNR and CDR2 FQNEAQ (reference sequence). This CDR3 is CASSSLAGSVYEQYF. As DNA, the CDR3 is TGTGCCAGCAGCTCACTAGCGGGATCGGTCTACGAGCAGTACTTC. The full variable domain, its missing parts supplied by reference TRBV7-9 and TRBJ2-7, is DTGVSQNPRHKITKRGQNVTFRCDPISEHNRLYWYRQTLGQGPEFLTYFQNEAQLEKSRLLSDRFSAERPKGSFSTLEIQRTEQGDSAMYLCASSSLAGSVYEQYFGPGTRLTVT.

About this clone: Other DNA sequences from this sample encode an identical CDR3 as well. The V call is TRBV11-2, the J call TRBJ2-7; TRBD1 agrees at 7 bases. Germline loops: CDR1 SGHAT, CDR2 FQNNGV. The junction had 10 bases not matched to a gene; V was cut back by 1 base and J by 4 bases. CDR3 length: 16 residues. The CDR3 sequence: CASSLVRGQGEYEQYF. Here the CDR3 DNA reads TGTGCCAGCAGCTTAGTAAGGGGGCAGGGGGAATACGAGCAGTACTTC. Using reference TRBV11-2 and TRBJ2-7 for the parts outside the CDR3, the full variable domain is EAGVAQSPRYKIIEKRQSVAFWCNPISGHATLYWYQQILGQGPKLLIQFQNNGVVDDSQLPKDRFSAERLKGVDSTLKIQPAKLEDSAVYLCASSLVRGQGEYEQYFGPGTRLTVT.

The rearrangement links TRBV4-1 to TRBJ2-3; D possibly corresponds to TRBD1 (6 bases). CDR3 size: 18 residues. V gave up 1 base and J gave up 2 bases, with 19 bases separating them. CDR1 is MGHRA, CDR2 YSYEKL, per germline. This CDR3 reads CASSQALAAGAITDTQYF. The CDR3 nucleotides read TGCGCCAGCAGCCAAGCCCTGGCAGCAGGGGCCATCACAGATACGCAGTATTTT.

The chain has TRBV2 and TRBJ1-6; no firm D call. Germline CDR1 and CDR2: SNHLY and FYNNEI. This CDR3 spans 14 amino acids. Trimming stripped 4 bases from V and 5 bases from J, with 9 bases between. CDR3 coding DNA: TGTGCCAGCAGTGCGTGGCAGGATAATTCACCCCTCCACTTT. It yields the protein CASSAWQDNSPLHF. The variable domain in full, completed from reference TRBV2 and TRBJ1-6, reads EPEVTQTPSHQVTQMGQEVILRCVPISNHLYFYWYRQILGQKVEFLVSFYNNEISEKSEIFDDQFSVERPDGSNFTLKIRSTKLEDSAMYFCASSAWQDNSPLHFGNGTRLTVT.

This chain connects TRBV27 to TRBJ1-2; D ambiguous. The CDR3 totals 12 residues. V was cut by 6 bases and J by 8 bases, with 13 bases left in between. From germline, CDR1 is MNHEY and CDR2 SMNVEV (reference sequence). In nucleotides, the CDR3 is TGTGCCAGCAGAACAGCCAACGCCGGCTACACCTTC. Its translation: CASRTANAGYTF.

This chain links TRBV19 with TRBJ2-7, with TRBD1 as a possible D gene (7 bases). Germline-derived CDR1 and CDR2 are LNHDA and SQIVND (reference sequence). The CDR3 extends over 14 amino acids. V was shortened by 11 bases and J by 2 bases, with 19 bases between the two germline ends. CDR3 bases: TGTGCCGTTGGTTCCCGCGGGACAGCCTACGAGCAGTACTTC. This translates into CAVGSRGTAYEQYF.

This chain joins TRBV7-3 and TRBJ1-1; D possibly corresponds to TRBD1 (6 bases). Germline assignment: CDR1 SGHTA and CDR2 FQGTGA. Trimming took off 4 bases at V and 2 bases at J, with 14 bases between the two ends. The CDR3 is 15 residues long. This CDR3 is CASSSPGTRNTEAFF. CDR3 coding DNA: TGTGCCAGCAGCTCCCCCGGGACACGCAACACTGAAGCTTTCTTT.

This chain joins TRBV28 and TRBJ2-7; D is perhaps TRBD1 (6 bases). Trimming pared 7 bases from V and 4 bases from J, leaving 8 bases between. The CDR3 totals 11 residues. Germline V gene lookup returns CDR1 MDHEN and CDR2 SYDVKM. For the CDR3, the DNA is TGTGCCAGCAATACAGGGTACGAGCAGTACTTC. Protein: CASNTGYEQYF. The full variable domain, rest sourced from reference TRBV28 and TRBJ2-7, is DVKVTQSSRYLVKRTGEKVFLECVQDMDHENMFWYRQDPGLGLRLIYFSYDVKMKEKGDIPEGYSVSREKKERFSLILESASTNQTSMYLCASNTGYEQYFGPGTRLTVT.

The chain has TRBV29-1 and TRBJ1-3, with D uncertain. V gave up 2 bases and J gave up 0 bases, with 8 bases separating them. Germline CDR1 is SQVTM and CDR2 is ANQGSEA. CDR3 length equals 14 residues. Here the CDR3 DNA reads TGCAGCGTTGAAAGCAGCGACTCTGGAAACACCATATATTTT. It is translated as CSVESSDSGNTIYF. The complete variable domain, with remaining parts taken from reference TRBV29-1 and TRBJ1-3, reads SAVISQKPSRDICQRGTSLTIQCQVDSQVTMMFWYRQQPGQSLTLIATANQGSEATYESGFVIDKFPISRPNLTFSTLTVSNMSPEDSSIYLCSVESSDSGNTIYFGEGSWLTVV.

The chain recombines TRBV7-6 with TRBJ1-1; D is undetermined. V lost 1 base, J lost 0 bases, and 12 bases lay in between. The CDR3 covers 16 residues. The germline V gene has CDR1 SGHVS and CDR2 FNYEAQ. The CDR3 bases are TGTGCCAGCAGCTTAGGGGCAGGATCCCTGAACACTGAAGCTTTCTTT. As protein: CASSLGAGSLNTEAFF.

The chain carries TRBV10-1 and TRBJ2-2, with D perhaps being TRBD1 or TRBD2 (5 bases each). The CDR3 totals 14 residues. Germline V gene data show CDR1 as WNHNN and CDR2 as SYGVQD (reference sequence). Trimming left V 4 bases short and J 6 bases short, with 12 bases between. The CDR3 DNA reads TGCGCCAGCAGTGTGTCGGGGCGAGCCGGGGAGCTGTTTTTT. It specifies CASSVSGRAGELFF.

The CDR3 sequence: CASSPRQTSGPRDNEQFF. As DNA, the CDR3 is TGTGCCAGCAGCCCACGCCAGACTAGCGGCCCTCGGGACAATGAGCAGTTCTTC. The genes are TRBV7-6 and TRBJ2-1; TRBD2 agrees at 9 bases. Trimming at V came to 5 bases and at J to 5 bases, leaving 16 bases not matched to a gene. The CDR3 extends over 18 amino acids. CDR1 and CDR2 from the germline V gene are SGHVS and FNYEAQ.

This rearrangement joins TRBV11-3 to TRBJ1-1; TRBD1 agrees at 9 bases. J was trimmed by 2 bases and V by 5 bases; bases with no gene match: 6. This CDR3 is built from 15 residues. From germline, CDR1 is SGHNT and CDR2 YENEEA. As DNA, the CDR3 is TGTGCCAGCAGCCCAACGGACAGGGGTAACACTGAAGCTTTCTTT. This codes for CASSPTDRGNTEAFF.

This clone was seen only once. The chain uses TRBV5-1 and TRBJ1-4; D is unclear. CDR1 is SGHRS and CDR2 is YFSETQ in the germline V gene. This CDR3 spans 15 amino acids. V was trimmed by 4 bases and J by 7 bases, leaving 17 bases between them. This chain's CDR3 is CASSLDAGGSEKLFF. Here the CDR3 DNA reads TGCGCCAGCAGCCTGGATGCAGGTGGGAGTGAAAAACTGTTTTTT.